This TCR beta chain emerged from a study of T cell repertoires in cytomegalovirus infection. Looking at the study overall: The study used recently identified HLA-C-restricted and well-studied HLA-B-restricted CMV epitopes. Public TCR beta signatures were indicative of both CMV infection and a matching HLA type. Points from the study as a whole: HLA-C-restricted TCR beta clonotypes specific for CMV led the ex vivo response. Carriage of CMV together with the relevant HLA was identifiable through cumulative public TCR beta family frequency.

This clonotype appeared a few times. Its antigen is currently unknown. The V and J ends lost 10 bases and 6 bases, in that order; junction bases with no gene match: 7. The CDR3 is 13 amino acids. Germline V CDR1 and CDR2: LNHDA, SQIVND (reference sequence). TCRdb re-derived calls from the reads in MiXCR, one entry per CDR3 protein. The sample lists fewer than 900,000 distinct CDR3 sequences; approximately 32% were seen once. The clonotype comes from a human donor in good health (CMV status not recorded). Some clones in this sample may be carry-over from other donors' samples. This sequence joins TRBV19 and TRBJ1-5; TRBD1 agrees at 9 bases. This material consisted of cultured CD8+ T cells from PBMCs, taken from culture after CMV antigen stimulation. Written as DNA, the CDR3 is TGTGCCACCCTGGGACAGGGAGGTCAGCCCCAGCATTTT. Translation gives CATLGQGGQPQHF.